The 5 T cell receptor beta chains reported below all come from one sample, sequenced in a study of blood T cell repertoires in COVID-19. Sequenced by immunoSEQ multiplex PCR; TCRdb stores in-frame clones only, minus some. Here the sample spans fewer than 200,000 clones, approximately 80% being singletons. The sequencing input was PBMCs or T cells enriched from blood (not recorded which). The receptors originated from a woman aged 50 to 60 who had recovered from COVID-19.

This clone was observed a single time. The rearrangement joins TRBV30 to TRBJ2-3; TRBD2 agrees at 10 bases. The junction had 5 bases not matched to a gene; V was cut back by 3 bases and J by 2 bases. The CDR3 contains 15 residues. Per the germline V gene, CDR1 is GTSNPN and CDR2 is SVGIG (reference sequence). CDR3 bases: TGTGCCTGGAGGACTAGCGGGTACTACACAGATACGCAGTATTTT. Its protein is CAWRTSGYYTDTQYF.

The V call is TRBV12-3 or TRBV12-4, the J call TRBJ2-1; D gene unclear. The CDR3 consists of 11 residues. Trimming removed 3 bases at V and 8 bases at J, with 5 bases between. The CDR3: CASSFYYEQFF. The DNA for the CDR3 is TGTGCCAGCAGTTTTTATTATGAGCAGTTCTTC.

The chain has TRBV28 and TRBJ1-2; D may be TRBD1 (6 bases). The germline CDR1 and CDR2 sequences are MDHEN and SYDVKM. V was trimmed by 4 bases and J by 0 bases, leaving 15 bases between them. The CDR3 is 16 residues long. The CDR3 protein is CASSYARDISNYGYTF. The CDR3 DNA follows: TGTGCCAGCAGTTACGCCCGGGACATCTCTAACTATGGCTACACCTTC.

This sequence joins TRBV28 and TRBJ1-5; possibly TRBD1 for D (5 bases). Trimming removed 2 bases from V and 1 base from J, with 9 bases in between. In germline, CDR1 is MDHEN, CDR2 SYDVKM. This CDR3 has 15 residues. The CDR3 DNA reads TGTGCCAGCAGTTTAGTCCAGGGAAGCAATCAGCCCCAGCATTTT. Its protein is CASSLVQGSNQPQHF.

The J gene is TRBJ2-2, the V gene TRBV5-1, with 7 bases that match TRBD2. Germline trimming cut 1 base from V and 1 base from J; bases unmatched to any gene: 1. The CDR3 has 15 residues. Germline CDR1 is SGHRS and CDR2 is YFSETQ. The CDR3 is CASSLSSGNTGELFF. In DNA, the CDR3 is TGCGCCAGCAGCTTGTCTAGCGGGAACACCGGGGAGCTGTTTTTT.